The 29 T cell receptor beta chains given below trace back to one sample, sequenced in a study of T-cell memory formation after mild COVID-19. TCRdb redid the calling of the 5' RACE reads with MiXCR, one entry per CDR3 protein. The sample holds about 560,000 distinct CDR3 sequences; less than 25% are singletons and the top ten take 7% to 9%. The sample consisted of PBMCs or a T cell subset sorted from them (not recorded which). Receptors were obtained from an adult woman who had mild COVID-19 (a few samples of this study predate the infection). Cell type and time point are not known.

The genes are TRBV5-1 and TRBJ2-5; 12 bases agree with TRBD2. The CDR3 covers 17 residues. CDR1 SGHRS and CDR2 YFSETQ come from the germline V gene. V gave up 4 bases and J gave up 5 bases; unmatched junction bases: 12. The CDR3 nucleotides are TGCGCCAGCAGCCACGGGACTAGCGGGTGGAGAGGGGAGACCCAGTACTTC. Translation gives CASSHGTSGWRGETQYF.

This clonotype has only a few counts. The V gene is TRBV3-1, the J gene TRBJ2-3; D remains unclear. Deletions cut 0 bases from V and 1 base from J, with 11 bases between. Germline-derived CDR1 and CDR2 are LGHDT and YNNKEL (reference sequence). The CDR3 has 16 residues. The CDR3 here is CASSQERRYRTDTQYF. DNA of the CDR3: TGTGCCAGCAGCCAAGAACGGAGATATCGCACAGATACGCAGTATTTT.

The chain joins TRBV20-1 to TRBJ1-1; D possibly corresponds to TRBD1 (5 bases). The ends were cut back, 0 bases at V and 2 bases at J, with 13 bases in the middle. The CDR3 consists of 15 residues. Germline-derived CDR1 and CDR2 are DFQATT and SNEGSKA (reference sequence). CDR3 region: CSARDWKGPNTEAFF. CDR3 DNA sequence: TGCAGTGCTAGAGATTGGAAGGGACCCAACACTGAAGCTTTCTTT.

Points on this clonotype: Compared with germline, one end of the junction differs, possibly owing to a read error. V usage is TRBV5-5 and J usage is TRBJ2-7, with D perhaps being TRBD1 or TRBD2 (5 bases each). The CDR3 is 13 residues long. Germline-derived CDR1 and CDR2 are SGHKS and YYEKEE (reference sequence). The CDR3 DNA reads TGTGCCACCAGCTTAGGGGACGCCTACGAGCAGTACTTC. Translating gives CATSLGDAYEQYF.

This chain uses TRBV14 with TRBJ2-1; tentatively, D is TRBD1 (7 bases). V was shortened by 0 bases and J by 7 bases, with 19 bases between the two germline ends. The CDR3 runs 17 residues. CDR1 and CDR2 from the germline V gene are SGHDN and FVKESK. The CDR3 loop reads CASSQDGAGGLGNEQFF. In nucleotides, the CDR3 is TGTGCCAGCAGCCAAGATGGTGCAGGGGGGCTTGGGAATGAGCAGTTCTTC. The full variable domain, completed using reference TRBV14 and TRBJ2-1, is EAGVTQFPSHSVIEKGQTVTLRCDPISGHDNLYWYRRVMGKEIKFLLHFVKESKQDESGMPNNRFLAERTGGTYSTLKVQPAELEDSGVYFCASSQDGAGGLGNEQFFGPGTRLTVL.

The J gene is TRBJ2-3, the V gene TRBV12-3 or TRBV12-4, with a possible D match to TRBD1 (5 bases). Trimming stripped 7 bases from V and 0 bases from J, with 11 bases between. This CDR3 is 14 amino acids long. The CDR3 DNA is TGTGCCAGCAAGTTTAGGGGTAGCACAGATACGCAGTATTTT. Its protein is CASKFRGSTDTQYF.

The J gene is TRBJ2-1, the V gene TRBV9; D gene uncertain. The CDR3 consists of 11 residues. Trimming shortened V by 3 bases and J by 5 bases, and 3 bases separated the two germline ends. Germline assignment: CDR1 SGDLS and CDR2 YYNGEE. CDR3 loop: CASSADNEQFF. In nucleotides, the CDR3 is TGTGCCAGCAGCGCCGACAATGAGCAGTTCTTC.

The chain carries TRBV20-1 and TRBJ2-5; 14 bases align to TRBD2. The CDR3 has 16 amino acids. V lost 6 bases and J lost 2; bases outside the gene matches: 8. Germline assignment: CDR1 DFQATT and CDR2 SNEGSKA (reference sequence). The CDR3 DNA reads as TGCAGTGCAACCTCCGGGACTAGCGGGAGACAAGAGACCCAGTACTTC. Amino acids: CSATSGTSGRQETQYF.

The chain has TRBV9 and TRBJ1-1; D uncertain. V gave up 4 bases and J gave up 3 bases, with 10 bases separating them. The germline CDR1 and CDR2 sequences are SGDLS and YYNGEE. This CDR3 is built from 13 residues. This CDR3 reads CASSFDGYTEAFF. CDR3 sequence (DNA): TGTGCCAGCAGCTTCGACGGATACACTGAAGCTTTCTTT. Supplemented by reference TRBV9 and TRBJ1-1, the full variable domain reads DSGVTQTPKHLITATGQRVTLRCSPRSGDLSVYWYQQSLDQGLQFLIQYYNGEERAKGNILERFSAQQFPDLHSELNLSSLELGDSALYFCASSFDGYTEAFFGQGTRLTVV.

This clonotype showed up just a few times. CDR3 sequence: CASSERTGYTEAFF. The CDR3 DNA sequence: TGTGCCAGCAGCGAGAGAACAGGGTACACTGAAGCTTTCTTT. The chain combines TRBV7-9 with TRBJ1-1; D is perhaps TRBD1 (6 bases). Germline CDR1 reads SEHNR; CDR2 reads FQNEAQ (reference sequence). Between the trimmed V and J ends, which lost 5 bases and 3 bases, there was a span of 13 bases. The CDR3 covers 14 residues.

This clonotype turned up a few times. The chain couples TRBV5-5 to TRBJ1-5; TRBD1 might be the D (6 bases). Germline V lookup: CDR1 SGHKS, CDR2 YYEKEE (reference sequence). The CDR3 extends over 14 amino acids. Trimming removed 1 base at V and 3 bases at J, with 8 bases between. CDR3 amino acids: CASSLRDINQPQHF. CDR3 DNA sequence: TGTGCCAGCAGCTTGAGGGACATCAATCAGCCCCAGCATTTT.

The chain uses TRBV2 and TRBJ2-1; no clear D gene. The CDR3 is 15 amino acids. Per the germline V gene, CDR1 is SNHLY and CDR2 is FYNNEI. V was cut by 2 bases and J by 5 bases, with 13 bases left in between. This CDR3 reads CASSEWKRVDNEQFF. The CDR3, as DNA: TGTGCCAGCAGTGAATGGAAAAGGGTCGACAATGAGCAGTTCTTC.

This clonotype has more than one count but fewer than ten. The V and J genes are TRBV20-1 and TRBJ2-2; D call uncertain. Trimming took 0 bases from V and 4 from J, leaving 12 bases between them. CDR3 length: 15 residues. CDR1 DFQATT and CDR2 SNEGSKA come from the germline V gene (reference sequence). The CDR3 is CSARDPRGSTGELFF. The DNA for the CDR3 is TGCAGTGCTAGAGACCCCCGAGGAAGCACCGGGGAGCTGTTTTTT.

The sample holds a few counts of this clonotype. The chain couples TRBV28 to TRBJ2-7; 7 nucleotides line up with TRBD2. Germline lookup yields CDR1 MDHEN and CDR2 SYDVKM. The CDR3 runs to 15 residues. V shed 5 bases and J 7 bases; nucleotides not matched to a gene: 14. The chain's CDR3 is CASSPRDYETGEQYF. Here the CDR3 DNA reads TGTGCCAGCAGTCCACGGGACTATGAGACGGGGGAGCAGTACTTC.

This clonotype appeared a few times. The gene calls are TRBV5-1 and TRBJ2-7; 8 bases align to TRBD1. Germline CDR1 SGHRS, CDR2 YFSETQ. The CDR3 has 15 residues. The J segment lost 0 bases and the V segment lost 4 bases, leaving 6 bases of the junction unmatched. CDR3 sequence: CASSGGQASSYEQYF. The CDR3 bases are TGCGCCAGCAGCGGGGGACAGGCGAGCTCCTACGAGCAGTACTTC.

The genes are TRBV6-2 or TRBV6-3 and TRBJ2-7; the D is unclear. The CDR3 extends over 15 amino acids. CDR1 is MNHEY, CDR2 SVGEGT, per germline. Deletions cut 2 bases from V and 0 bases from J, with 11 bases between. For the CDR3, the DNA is TGTGCCAGCAGTTACATGGCGGAGCACTCCTACGAGCAGTACTTC. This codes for CASSYMAEHSYEQYF.

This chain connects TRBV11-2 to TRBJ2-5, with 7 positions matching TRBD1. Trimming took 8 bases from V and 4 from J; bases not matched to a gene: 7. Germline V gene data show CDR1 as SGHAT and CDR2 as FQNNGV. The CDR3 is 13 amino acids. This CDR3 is CASQGQVGETQYF. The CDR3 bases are TGTGCCAGCCAAGGACAGGTTGGAGAGACCCAGTACTTC. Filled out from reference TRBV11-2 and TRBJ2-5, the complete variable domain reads EAGVAQSPRYKIIEKRQSVAFWCNPISGHATLYWYQQILGQGPKLLIQFQNNGVVDDSQLPKDRFSAERLKGVDSTLKIQPAKLEDSAVYLCASQGQVGETQYFGPGTRLLVL.

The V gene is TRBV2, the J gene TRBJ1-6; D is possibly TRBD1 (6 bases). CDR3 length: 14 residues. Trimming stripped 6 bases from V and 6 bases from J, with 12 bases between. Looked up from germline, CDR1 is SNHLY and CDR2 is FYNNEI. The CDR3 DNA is TGTGCCAGCAGAGAGACAGGCGTTAATTCACCCCTCCACTTT. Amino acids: CASRETGVNSPLHF.

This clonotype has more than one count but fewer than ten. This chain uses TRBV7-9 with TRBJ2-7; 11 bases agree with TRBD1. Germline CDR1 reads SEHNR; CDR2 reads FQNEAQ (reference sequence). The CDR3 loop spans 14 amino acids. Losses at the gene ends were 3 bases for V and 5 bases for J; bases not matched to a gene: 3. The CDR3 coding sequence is TGTGCCAGCAGCTTTGGACAGGGGGCAGACGAGCAGTACTTC. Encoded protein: CASSFGQGADEQYF. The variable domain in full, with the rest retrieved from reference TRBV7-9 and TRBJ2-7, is DTGVSQNPRHKITKRGQNVTFRCDPISEHNRLYWYRQTLGQGPEFLTYFQNEAQLEKSRLLSDRFSAERPKGSFSTLEIQRTEQGDSAMYLCASSFGQGADEQYFGPGTRLTVT.

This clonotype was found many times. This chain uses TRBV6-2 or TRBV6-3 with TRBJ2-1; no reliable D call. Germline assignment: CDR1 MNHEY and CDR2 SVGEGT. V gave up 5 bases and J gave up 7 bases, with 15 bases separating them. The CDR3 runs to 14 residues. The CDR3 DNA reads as TGTGCCAGCAGTACCCCCCAGAATAGGAATGAGCAGTTCTTC. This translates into CASSTPQNRNEQFF.

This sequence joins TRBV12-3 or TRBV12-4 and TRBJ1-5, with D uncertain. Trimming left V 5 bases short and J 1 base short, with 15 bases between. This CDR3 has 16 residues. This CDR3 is CASSPGRRESNQPQHF. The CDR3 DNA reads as TGTGCCAGCAGTCCTGGTCGTCGGGAGAGCAATCAGCCCCAGCATTTT.

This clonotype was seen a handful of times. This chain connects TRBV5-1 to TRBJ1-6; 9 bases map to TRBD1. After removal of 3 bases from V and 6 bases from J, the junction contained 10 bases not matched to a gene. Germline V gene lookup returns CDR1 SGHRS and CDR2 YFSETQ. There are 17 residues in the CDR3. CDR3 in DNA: TGCGCCAGCAGCTCCCCCCGCGGACAGGGGTCTAATTCACCCCTCCACTTT. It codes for CASSSPRGQGSNSPLHF. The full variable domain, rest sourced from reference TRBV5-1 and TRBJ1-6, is KAGVTQTPRYLIKTRGQQVTLSCSPISGHRSVSWYQQTPGQGLQFLFEYFSETQRNKGNFPGRFSGRQFSNSRSEMNVSTLELGDSALYLCASSSPRGQGSNSPLHFGNGTRLTVT.

The CDR3, as DNA: TGTGCCAGCAGTGGTTCCGGGACTAAAGTAAGGGCCCTCCACTTT. Protein: CASSGSGTKVRALHF. The chain uses TRBV25-1 and TRBJ1-6, with D maybe TRBD1 (5 bases). Per the germline V gene, CDR1 is MGHDK and CDR2 is SYGVNS. Trimming removed 4 bases from V and 14 bases from J, with 21 bases in between. This CDR3 contains 15 residues.

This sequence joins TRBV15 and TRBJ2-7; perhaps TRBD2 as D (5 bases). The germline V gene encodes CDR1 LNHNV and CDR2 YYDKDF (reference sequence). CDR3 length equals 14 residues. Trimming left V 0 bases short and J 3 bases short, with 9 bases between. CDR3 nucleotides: TGTGCCACCAGCAGAGACGCGGGCTACTACGAGCAGTACTTC. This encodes CATSRDAGYYEQYF.

CDR3 residues: CASSWSPGGFEAFF. CDR3 DNA sequence: TGTGCCAGCAGTTGGAGTCCGGGTGGTTTTGAAGCTTTCTTT. This chain connects TRBV27 to TRBJ1-1, with unresolved D. CDR3 length: 14 amino acids. CDR1 MNHEY and CDR2 SMNVEV come from the germline V gene (reference sequence). Trimming shortened V by 4 bases and J by 7 bases, and 16 bases separated the two germline ends.

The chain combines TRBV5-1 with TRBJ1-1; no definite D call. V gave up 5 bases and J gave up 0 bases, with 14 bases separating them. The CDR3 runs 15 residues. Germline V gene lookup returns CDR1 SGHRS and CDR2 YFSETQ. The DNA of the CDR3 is TGCGCCAGCAGGGTCCAAGTAAATCTGAACACTGAAGCTTTCTTT. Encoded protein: CASRVQVNLNTEAFF.

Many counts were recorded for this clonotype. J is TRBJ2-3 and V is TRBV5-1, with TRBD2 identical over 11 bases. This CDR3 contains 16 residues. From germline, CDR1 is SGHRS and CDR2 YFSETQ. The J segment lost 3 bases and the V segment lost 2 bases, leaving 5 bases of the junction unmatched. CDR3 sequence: CASSLPLAGGTDTQYF. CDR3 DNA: TGCGCCAGCAGCTTACCCCTAGCGGGAGGTACAGATACGCAGTATTTT.

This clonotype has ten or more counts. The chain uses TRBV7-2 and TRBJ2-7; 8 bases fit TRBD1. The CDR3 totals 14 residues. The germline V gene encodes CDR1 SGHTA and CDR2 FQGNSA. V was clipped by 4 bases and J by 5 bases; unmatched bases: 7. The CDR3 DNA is TGTGCCAGCAGCTCCAGGACAGGGACAAACGAGCAGTACTTC. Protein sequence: CASSSRTGTNEQYF.

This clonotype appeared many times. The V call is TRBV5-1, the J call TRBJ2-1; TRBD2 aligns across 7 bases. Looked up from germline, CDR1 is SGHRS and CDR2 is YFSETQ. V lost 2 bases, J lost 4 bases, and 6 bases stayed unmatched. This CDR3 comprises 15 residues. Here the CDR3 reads CASSFIGGSYNEQFF. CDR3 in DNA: TGCGCCAGCAGCTTTATCGGGGGGTCTTACAATGAGCAGTTCTTC.